This is a list of T cell receptor beta chains from one sample in a study of response to subunit inactivated influenza vaccine. In TCRdb, the RT-PCR reads were re-called with MiXCR into one record per CDR3 protein. This repertoire shows some 850,000 distinct CDR3 sequences, 15% to 20% found once; its top ten account for roughly a tenth. Sequenced here: PBMCs from blood, sampled 5 days after vaccination. Receptors originate from a man between 45 and 60 years old who received an inactivated influenza vaccine. Each CDR3 is given with its conserved first and last residue. A D gene is named only where the DNA matches it firmly. Expanded clones are given a class, and other clones once, few, many or no size at all.

j_gene: TRBJ2-5
d_gene: TRBD2
v_gene: TRBV12-3/TRBV12-4
abundance: many
CDR3nt: TGTGCCAGACCGACTAGCGGGGGGGAAGAGACCCAGTACTTC
CDR3aa: CARPTSGGEETQYF

j_gene: TRBJ2-3
d_gene: TRBD1
v_gene: TRBV6-1
abundance: few
CDR3nt: TGTGCCAGCAGGAGCGGGACAGGGGGTCGTTCGGATACGCAGTATTTT
CDR3aa: CASRSGTGGRSDTQYF

j_gene: TRBJ2-7
d_gene: -
v_gene: TRBV20-1
abundance: -
CDR3nt: TGCAGTGCTAGAGATCCAAGACAGCTTCCCTACGAGCAGTACTTC
CDR3aa: CSARDPRQLPYEQYF

j_gene: TRBJ2-1
d_gene: TRBD2
v_gene: TRBV12-3/TRBV12-4
abundance: -
CDR3nt: TGTGCCAGCAGTTGGGGACTAGCGGGAGAGGAGGGTGAGCAGTTCTTC
CDR3aa: CASSWGLAGEEGEQFF

j_gene: TRBJ2-1
d_gene: TRBD1
v_gene: TRBV11-1
abundance: -
CDR3nt: TGTGCCAGCAGCTTTATCCGGGGACAGGGTTCGTATAATGAGCAGTTCTTC
CDR3aa: CASSFIRGQGSYNEQFF

j_gene: TRBJ2-2
d_gene: -
v_gene: TRBV6-1
abundance: few
CDR3nt: TGTGCCAGCAGTGAGTCCGGGGGAAAGACCGGGGAGCTGTTTTTT
CDR3aa: CASSESGGKTGELFF

j_gene: TRBJ2-4
d_gene: -
v_gene: TRBV4-1
abundance: few
CDR3nt: TGCGCCAGCAGCCAAGTCCTAGTGACGGCCAAAAACATTCAGTACTTC
CDR3aa: CASSQVLVTAKNIQYF

j_gene: TRBJ1-6
d_gene: TRBD1
v_gene: TRBV11-2
abundance: few
CDR3nt: TGTGCCAGCAGTAGACAGGGACCTTCACCCCTCCACTTT
CDR3aa: CASSRQGPSPLHF

j_gene: TRBJ2-1
d_gene: -
v_gene: TRBV2
abundance: -
CDR3nt: TGTGCCAGCAGTGGTGCGGGGTGGTACAATGAGCAGTTCTTC
CDR3aa: CASSGAGWYNEQFF

j_gene: TRBJ2-7
d_gene: TRBD2
v_gene: TRBV5-1
abundance: -
CDR3nt: TGCGCCAGCAGCTTGGGGCCTTTGACGGGGGGGAATCCCTACGAGCAGTACTTC
CDR3aa: CASSLGPLTGGNPYEQYF

j_gene: TRBJ2-1
d_gene: -
v_gene: TRBV7-9
abundance: -
CDR3nt: TGTGCCAGCAGCTTATCAAGCGTAGATTTGTTCTTC
CDR3aa: CASSLSSVDLFF

j_gene: TRBJ2-5
d_gene: TRBD2
v_gene: TRBV7-9
abundance: -
CDR3nt: TGTGCCAGCAGCCCTCTAGCGGGGGTACAAGAGACCCAGTACTTC
CDR3aa: CASSPLAGVQETQYF

j_gene: TRBJ2-7
d_gene: TRBD2
v_gene: TRBV4-1
abundance: few
CDR3nt: TGCGCCAGCAGCCAGAGCCAAAGCGGGGGGATATACGAGCAGTACTTC
CDR3aa: CASSQSQSGGIYEQYF

j_gene: TRBJ2-1
d_gene: -
v_gene: TRBV6-5
abundance: few
CDR3nt: TGTGCCAGCAGTTTAGGGAGTAAGGGAGGTGAGCAGTTCTTC
CDR3aa: CASSLGSKGGEQFF

j_gene: TRBJ2-5
d_gene: -
v_gene: TRBV29-1
abundance: -
CDR3nt: TGCAGCGTTGTACGAGGGGGAGAGACCCAGTACTTC
CDR3aa: CSVVRGGETQYF

j_gene: TRBJ1-1
d_gene: -
v_gene: TRBV5-1
abundance: few
CDR3nt: TGCGCCAGCAGCGCGGGTGGGCGCACTGAAGCTTTCTTT
CDR3aa: CASSAGGRTEAFF

j_gene: TRBJ2-4
d_gene: -
v_gene: TRBV12-3/TRBV12-4
abundance: few
CDR3nt: TGTGCCAGCAGAGGGACTGGCATTGGCATTCAGTACTTC
CDR3aa: CASRGTGIGIQYF

j_gene: TRBJ2-7
d_gene: TRBD2
v_gene: TRBV27
abundance: few
CDR3nt: TGTGCCAGCAGTTTAGGGACTAGCGGGAACTACGAGCAGTACTTC
CDR3aa: CASSLGTSGNYEQYF

j_gene: TRBJ2-1
d_gene: TRBD1
v_gene: TRBV20-1
abundance: few
CDR3nt: TGCAGTGCTAGAACGGGACAGGGGGTATACAATGAGCAGTTCTTC
CDR3aa: CSARTGQGVYNEQFF

j_gene: TRBJ2-1
d_gene: -
v_gene: TRBV9
abundance: -
CDR3nt: TGTGCCAGCAGCTCCAGGTGGCGCCCCGATGAGCAGTTCTTC
CDR3aa: CASSSRWRPDEQFF

j_gene: TRBJ1-1
d_gene: -
v_gene: TRBV5-1
abundance: few
CDR3nt: TGCGCCAGCAGCTTGGCGCGGCCAGGGGAGCGGACTTTTGTGAACACTGAAGCTTTCTTT
CDR3aa: CASSLARPGERTFVNTEAFF

j_gene: TRBJ2-1
d_gene: TRBD2
v_gene: TRBV6-2/TRBV6-3
abundance: many
CDR3nt: TGTGCCAGCAAACTAGCGGGGGCCTACAATGAGCAGTTCTTC
CDR3aa: CASKLAGAYNEQFF

j_gene: TRBJ2-1
d_gene: TRBD1
v_gene: TRBV24-1
abundance: few
CDR3nt: TGTGCCACCAGAGGACAGGGGGTCTACAATGAGCAGTTCTTC
CDR3aa: CATRGQGVYNEQFF

j_gene: TRBJ1-1
d_gene: TRBD1
v_gene: TRBV20-1
abundance: many
CDR3nt: TGCAGTGCTTCCGACAGGGGGAACACTGAAGCTTTCTTT
CDR3aa: CSASDRGNTEAFF

j_gene: TRBJ2-5
d_gene: -
v_gene: TRBV5-1
abundance: few
CDR3nt: TGCGCCAGCAGCGCACCGCCAGGGGAGACCCAGTACTTC
CDR3aa: CASSAPPGETQYF

j_gene: TRBJ2-1
d_gene: TRBD1
v_gene: TRBV4-1
abundance: few
CDR3nt: TGCGCCAGCAGCCAAATGTGGGGACAGATCAATGAGCAGTTCTTC
CDR3aa: CASSQMWGQINEQFF

j_gene: TRBJ2-5
d_gene: TRBD2
v_gene: TRBV5-1
abundance: many
CDR3nt: TGCGCCAGCAGCTGGAGACTAGCGGGAGAGACCCAGTACTTC
CDR3aa: CASSWRLAGETQYF

j_gene: TRBJ2-1
d_gene: -
v_gene: TRBV29-1
abundance: many
CDR3nt: TGCAGCGTTGAAGGGGGACGGAGAACCAATGAGCAGTTCTTC
CDR3aa: CSVEGGRRTNEQFF

j_gene: TRBJ2-1
d_gene: TRBD2
v_gene: TRBV20-1
abundance: -
CDR3nt: TGCAGTGCTAGAGATGCCGGGACTAGCGGGATCGATGAGCAGTTCTTC
CDR3aa: CSARDAGTSGIDEQFF

j_gene: TRBJ2-1
d_gene: -
v_gene: TRBV29-1
abundance: many
CDR3nt: TGCAGCGCCGCAGGAGTAGTCCGAAGTGAGCAGTTCTTC
CDR3aa: CSAAGVVRSEQFF

j_gene: TRBJ2-1
d_gene: TRBD2
v_gene: TRBV20-1
abundance: many
CDR3nt: TGCAGTTCAACTGGGGGCGGGAGGGTTGAGCAGTTCTTC
CDR3aa: CSSTGGGRVEQFF

j_gene: TRBJ2-5
d_gene: TRBD1
v_gene: TRBV20-1
abundance: many
CDR3nt: TGCAGTGCTAGACGTTTAATAGGACAGGGGTGGGAGACCCAGTACTTC
CDR3aa: CSARRLIGQGWETQYF

j_gene: TRBJ2-2
d_gene: -
v_gene: TRBV12-3/TRBV12-4
abundance: many
CDR3nt: TGTGCCAGCAGTTTTTCAGGGGCGAACACCGGGGAGCTGTTTTTT
CDR3aa: CASSFSGANTGELFF

j_gene: TRBJ2-5
d_gene: TRBD1
v_gene: TRBV28
abundance: few
CDR3nt: TGTGCCAGCAGTCCTTACTGGGGACAGGGTAAAGAGACCCAGTACTTC
CDR3aa: CASSPYWGQGKETQYF

j_gene: TRBJ2-4
d_gene: -
v_gene: TRBV10-3
abundance: -
CDR3nt: TGTGCCATTGGGGACCTAAACATTCAGTACTTC
CDR3aa: CAIGDLNIQYF

j_gene: TRBJ2-1
d_gene: -
v_gene: TRBV5-1
abundance: many
CDR3nt: TGCGCCAGCAGTCAGGAGACTAATCCCTCCAATGAGCAGTTCTTC
CDR3aa: CASSQETNPSNEQFF

j_gene: TRBJ2-7
d_gene: -
v_gene: TRBV20-1
abundance: -
CDR3nt: TGCAGTGCTAGAGGTGAAGGGCCCTACGAGCAGTACTTC
CDR3aa: CSARGEGPYEQYF

j_gene: TRBJ2-5
d_gene: TRBD2
v_gene: TRBV4-2
abundance: few
CDR3nt: TGTGCCAGCAGCCAGGGCGGGAGGGTGGAGACCCAGTACTTC
CDR3aa: CASSQGGRVETQYF

j_gene: TRBJ2-5
d_gene: -
v_gene: TRBV6-2/TRBV6-3
abundance: -
CDR3nt: TGTGCCAGCAGTTTACAGGGTCGGGGAGAGACCCAGTACTTC
CDR3aa: CASSLQGRGETQYF

j_gene: TRBJ1-1
d_gene: -
v_gene: TRBV6-2/TRBV6-3
abundance: -
CDR3nt: TGTGCCAGCAGTTACTCTCTGACGAACACTGAAGCTTTCTTT
CDR3aa: CASSYSLTNTEAFF

j_gene: TRBJ1-2
d_gene: TRBD1
v_gene: TRBV4-2
abundance: few
CDR3nt: TGTGCCAGCAGCCCTGCGGGGACAGGCACTTATGGCTACACCTTC
CDR3aa: CASSPAGTGTYGYTF